This entry concerns a single T cell receptor (beta chain). Each CDR3 protein gets one entry after TCRdb re-called the RT-PCR reads with MiXCR. The table includes some 200,000 distinct CDR3 sequences, around two fifths detected once. The data are from a study of patients and donors after allogeneic stem cell transplantation. Trimming took off 4 bases at V and 12 bases at J, with 10 bases between the two ends. The CDR3 is 10 amino acids. The germline V gene encodes CDR1 SEHNR and CDR2 FQNEAQ (reference sequence). The rearrangement links TRBV7-9 to TRBJ2-7; D not resolved. The specimen sequenced was blood, either unsorted or a sorted T cell fraction (not recorded which). The sequence was collected from a human donor who was either an allogeneic HSCT recipient or a stem cell or donor lymphocyte infusion donor (not recorded which). It is not recorded whose cells these are; they may come from a transplant donor. The CDR3 DNA is TGTGCCAGCAGCTCCCCGCCAGCGTACTTC. It specifies CASSSPPAYF.